This T cell receptor beta chain was identified in a study of OX40 agonist ivuxolimab in advanced cancers. General study results and limits: CD8+ T cells averaged more expanded clones than CD4+.

Of note for this clone: The antigen is unknown.

Germline values: CDR1 SGHDT, CDR2 YYEEEE. J was trimmed by 7 bases and V by 0 bases; bases with no gene match: 6. This CDR3 comprises 14 residues. Prior autoimmune disease or systemic immunosuppression barred patients. At cycle 4 day 1, cycle 7 day 1, and baseline, blood was sampled. The repertoire was sequenced with immunoSEQ multiplex PCR; TCRdb's copy has only in-frame clones and lacks some. The repertoire holds about 68,000 clones, with roughly 84% as singletons. V gene TRBV5-6 combines with J gene TRBJ1-1, with TRBD1 matching 7 bases. This material consisted of CD4+ or CD8+ T cells sorted from blood, taken in a trial of the OX40 agonist ivuxolimab. The sequence came from an adult with an advanced solid tumor such as melanoma, head and neck, liver or kidney cancer. CDR3 residues: CASSLVRGEGEAFF. The CDR3 nucleotides are TGTGCCAGCAGCTTGGTCAGGGGGGAGGGTGAAGCTTTCTTT.